What follows describes a single T cell receptor (beta chain). Its antigen is as yet unknown. The data are from a study of T cell responses to AZD1222 COVID-19 vaccine. Findings and limits, study-wide: Vaccine-associated CD4 TCRs spanned spike, dominant at 160-218 and 743-854. Donors, mostly white British, included more females; clonal diversity was possibly underestimated. Seropositive AZD1222 recipients at baseline numbered only six or seven.

The CDR3 sequence is 14 residues long. Germline V CDR1 and CDR2: MDHEN, SYDVKM. J lost 7 bases, V lost 6 bases, and 11 bases had no gene match. Profiled with immunoSEQ multiplex PCR; TCRdb holds only in-frame clones, not every one. The data show over 110,000 clones, roughly 91% seen once. The sequence derives from an adult in good health. This specimen was peripheral blood, taken on day 0 of AZD1222 vaccination. This sequence joins TRBV28 and TRBJ2-5, with 7 bases that match TRBD1. The CDR3 bases are TGTGCCAGCAGCTCACAGGGGTCGCCTTCGACCCAGTACTTC. Translating gives CASSSQGSPSTQYF.